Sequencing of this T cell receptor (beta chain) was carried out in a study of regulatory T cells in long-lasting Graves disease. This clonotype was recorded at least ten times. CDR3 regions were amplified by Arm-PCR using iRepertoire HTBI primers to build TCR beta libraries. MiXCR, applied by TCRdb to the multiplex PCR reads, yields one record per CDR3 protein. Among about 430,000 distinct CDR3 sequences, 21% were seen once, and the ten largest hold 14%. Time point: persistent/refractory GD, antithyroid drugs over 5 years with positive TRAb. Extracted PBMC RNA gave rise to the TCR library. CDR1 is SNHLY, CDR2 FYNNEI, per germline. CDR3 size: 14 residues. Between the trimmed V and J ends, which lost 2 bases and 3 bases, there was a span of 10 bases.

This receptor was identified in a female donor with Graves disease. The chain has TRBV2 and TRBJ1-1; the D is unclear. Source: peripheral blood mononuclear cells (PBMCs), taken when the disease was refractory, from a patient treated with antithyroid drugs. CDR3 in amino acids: CASSEYRTYTEAFF. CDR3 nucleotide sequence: TGTGCCAGCAGTGAATACCGGACTTACACTGAAGCTTTCTTT.